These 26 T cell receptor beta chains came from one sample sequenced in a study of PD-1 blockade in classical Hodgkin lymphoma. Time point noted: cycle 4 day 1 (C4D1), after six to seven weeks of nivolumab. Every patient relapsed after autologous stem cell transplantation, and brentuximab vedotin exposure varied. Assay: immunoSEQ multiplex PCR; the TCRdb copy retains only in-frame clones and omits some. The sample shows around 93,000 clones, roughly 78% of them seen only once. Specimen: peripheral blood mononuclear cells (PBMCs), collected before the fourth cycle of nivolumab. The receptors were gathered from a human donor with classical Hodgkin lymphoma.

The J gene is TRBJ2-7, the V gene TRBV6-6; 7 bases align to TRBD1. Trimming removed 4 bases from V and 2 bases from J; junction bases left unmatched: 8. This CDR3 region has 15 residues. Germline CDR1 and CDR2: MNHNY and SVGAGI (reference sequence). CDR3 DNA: TGTGCCAGCAGTTGGGACCGACAGGGAACCTACGAGCAGTACTTC. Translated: CASSWDRQGTYEQYF.

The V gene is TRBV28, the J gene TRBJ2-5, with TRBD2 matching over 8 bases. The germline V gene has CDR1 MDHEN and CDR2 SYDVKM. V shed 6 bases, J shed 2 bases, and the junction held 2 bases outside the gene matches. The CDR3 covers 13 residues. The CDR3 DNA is TGTGCCAGCAGGACTAGCGCACAAGAGACCCAGTACTTC. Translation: CASRTSAQETQYF.

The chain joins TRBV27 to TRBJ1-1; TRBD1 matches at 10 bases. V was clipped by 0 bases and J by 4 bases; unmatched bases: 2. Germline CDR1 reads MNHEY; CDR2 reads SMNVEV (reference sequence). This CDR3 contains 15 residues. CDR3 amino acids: CASSLSGDRGTEAFF. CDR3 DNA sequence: TGTGCCAGCAGTTTATCGGGGGACAGGGGCACTGAAGCTTTCTTT.

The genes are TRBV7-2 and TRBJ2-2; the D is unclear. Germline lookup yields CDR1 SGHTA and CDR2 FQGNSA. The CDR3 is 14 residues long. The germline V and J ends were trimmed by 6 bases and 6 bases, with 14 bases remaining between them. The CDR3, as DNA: TGTGCCAGCAGACCAGACTCTGCAGCCGGGGAGCTGTTTTTT. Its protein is CASRPDSAAGELFF. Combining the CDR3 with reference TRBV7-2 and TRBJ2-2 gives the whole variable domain GAGVSQSPSNKVTEKGKDVELRCDPISGHTALYWYRQSLGQGLEFLIYFQGNSAPDKSGLPSDRFSAERTGGSVSTLTIQRTQQEDSAVYLCASRPDSAAGELFFGEGSRLTVL.

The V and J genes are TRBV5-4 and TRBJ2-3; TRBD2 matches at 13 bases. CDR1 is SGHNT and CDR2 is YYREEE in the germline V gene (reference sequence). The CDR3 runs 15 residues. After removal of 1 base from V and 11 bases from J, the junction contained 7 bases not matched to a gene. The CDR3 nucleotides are TGTGCCAGCAGCTTGACTAGCGGGGGGGCCCAGGGGCAGTATTTT. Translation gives CASSLTSGGAQGQYF.

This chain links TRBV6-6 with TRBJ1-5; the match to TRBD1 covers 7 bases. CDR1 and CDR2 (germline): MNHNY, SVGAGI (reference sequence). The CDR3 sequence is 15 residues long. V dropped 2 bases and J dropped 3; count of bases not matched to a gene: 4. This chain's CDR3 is CASSYGGQFNQPQHF. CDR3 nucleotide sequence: TGTGCCAGCAGTTACGGGGGACAGTTCAATCAGCCCCAGCATTTT.

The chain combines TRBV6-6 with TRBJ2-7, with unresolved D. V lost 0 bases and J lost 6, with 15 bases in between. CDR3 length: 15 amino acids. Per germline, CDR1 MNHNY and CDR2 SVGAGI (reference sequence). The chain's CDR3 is CASSYSGPEAIEQYF. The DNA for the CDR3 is TGTGCCAGCAGTTACTCAGGCCCAGAAGCGATCGAGCAGTACTTC.

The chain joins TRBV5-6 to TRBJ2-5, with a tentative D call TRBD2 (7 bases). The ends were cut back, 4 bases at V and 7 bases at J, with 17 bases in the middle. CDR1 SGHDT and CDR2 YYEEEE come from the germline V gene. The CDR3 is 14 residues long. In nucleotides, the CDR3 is TGTGCCAGCAGCCTGTTGGGGGGGCCCAGGACCCAGTACTTC. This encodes CASSLLGGPRTQYF.

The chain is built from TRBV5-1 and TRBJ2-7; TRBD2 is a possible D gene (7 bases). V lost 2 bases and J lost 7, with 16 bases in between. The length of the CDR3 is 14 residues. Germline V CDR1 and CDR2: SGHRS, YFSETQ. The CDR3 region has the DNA TGCGCCAGCAGCTTACGGGGGGCATCGTTAGAGCAGTACTTC. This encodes CASSLRGASLEQYF. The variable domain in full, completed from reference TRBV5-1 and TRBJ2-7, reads KAGVTQTPRYLIKTRGQQVTLSCSPISGHRSVSWYQQTPGQGLQFLFEYFSETQRNKGNFPGRFSGRQFSNSRSEMNVSTLELGDSALYLCASSLRGASLEQYFGPGTRLTVT.

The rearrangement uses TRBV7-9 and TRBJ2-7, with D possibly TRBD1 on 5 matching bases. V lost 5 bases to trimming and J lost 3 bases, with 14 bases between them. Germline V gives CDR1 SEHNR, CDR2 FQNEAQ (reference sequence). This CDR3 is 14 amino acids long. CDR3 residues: CASSPTQGFYEQYF. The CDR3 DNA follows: TGTGCCAGCAGCCCCACTCAGGGCTTCTACGAGCAGTACTTC.

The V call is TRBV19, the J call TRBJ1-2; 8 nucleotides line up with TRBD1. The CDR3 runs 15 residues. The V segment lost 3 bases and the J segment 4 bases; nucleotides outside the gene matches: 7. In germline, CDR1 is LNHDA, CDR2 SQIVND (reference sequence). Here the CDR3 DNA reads TGTGCCAGTAGTATCCATGACAGGGGTCTCTATGGCTACACCTTC. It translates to CASSIHDRGLYGYTF.

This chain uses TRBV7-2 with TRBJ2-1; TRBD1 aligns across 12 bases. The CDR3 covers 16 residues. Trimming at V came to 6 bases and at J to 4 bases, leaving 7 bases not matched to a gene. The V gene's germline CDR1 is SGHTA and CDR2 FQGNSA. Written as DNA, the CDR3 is TGTGCCAGCAGTTCCCCGGGACAGGGGGCGTACAATGAGCAGTTCTTC. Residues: CASSSPGQGAYNEQFF.

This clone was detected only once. CDR3 coding DNA: TGTGCCAGCAGTTCGAACTCCTACGAGCAGTACTTC. It specifies CASSSNSYEQYF. This chain connects TRBV11-2 to TRBJ2-7; D is uncertain. Germline V CDR1 and CDR2: SGHAT, FQNNGV. The CDR3 is 12 residues long. V shed 6 bases and J shed 0 bases, with 6 bases lying between them.

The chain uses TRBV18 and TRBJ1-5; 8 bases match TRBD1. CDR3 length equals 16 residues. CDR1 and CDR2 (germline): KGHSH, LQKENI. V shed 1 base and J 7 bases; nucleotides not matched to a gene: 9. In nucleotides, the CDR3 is TGTGCCAGCTCACCACAAGGCCAGGGGGCGAGACAGCCCCAGCATTTT. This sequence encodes CASSPQGQGARQPQHF.

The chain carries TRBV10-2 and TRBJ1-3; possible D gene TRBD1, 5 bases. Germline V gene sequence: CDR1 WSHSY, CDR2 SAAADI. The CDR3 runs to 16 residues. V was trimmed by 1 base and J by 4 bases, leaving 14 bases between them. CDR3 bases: TGCGCCAGCAGTGAGTATTCGCAGGGATTCGGAAACACCATATATTTT. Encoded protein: CASSEYSQGFGNTIYF.

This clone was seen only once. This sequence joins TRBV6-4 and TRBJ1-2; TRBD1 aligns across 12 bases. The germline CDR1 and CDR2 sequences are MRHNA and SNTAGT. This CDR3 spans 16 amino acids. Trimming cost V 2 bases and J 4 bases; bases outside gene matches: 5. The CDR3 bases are TGTGCCAGCAGTGACGGGGGACAGGGGGCTTCCTATGGCTACACCTTC. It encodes CASSDGGQGASYGYTF.

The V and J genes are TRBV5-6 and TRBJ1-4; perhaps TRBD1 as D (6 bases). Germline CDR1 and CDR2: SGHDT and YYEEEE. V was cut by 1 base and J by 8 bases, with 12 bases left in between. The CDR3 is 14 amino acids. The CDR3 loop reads CASSLTGLEEKLFF. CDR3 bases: TGTGCCAGCAGCTTGACAGGGCTCGAAGAAAAACTGTTTTTT.

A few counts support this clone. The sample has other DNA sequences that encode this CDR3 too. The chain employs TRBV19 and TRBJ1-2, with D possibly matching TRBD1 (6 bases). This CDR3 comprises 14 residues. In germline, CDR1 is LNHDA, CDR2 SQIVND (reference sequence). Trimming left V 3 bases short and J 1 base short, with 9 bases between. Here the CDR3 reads CASSIGGRNYGYTF. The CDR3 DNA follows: TGTGCCAGTAGTATCGGGGGGCGTAACTATGGCTACACCTTC.

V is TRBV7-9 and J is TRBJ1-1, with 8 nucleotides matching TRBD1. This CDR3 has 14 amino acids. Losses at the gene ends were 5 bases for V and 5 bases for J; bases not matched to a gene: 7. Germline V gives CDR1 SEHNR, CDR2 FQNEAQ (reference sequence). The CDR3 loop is CASSNPGGLTEAFF. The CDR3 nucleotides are TGTGCCAGCAGCAACCCAGGGGGCCTAACTGAAGCTTTCTTT.

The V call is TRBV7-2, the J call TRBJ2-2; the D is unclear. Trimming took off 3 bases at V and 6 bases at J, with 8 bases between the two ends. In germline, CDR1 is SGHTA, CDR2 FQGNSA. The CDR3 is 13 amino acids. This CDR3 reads CASSFSLAGELFF. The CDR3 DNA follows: TGTGCCAGCAGCTTTAGCTTGGCCGGGGAGCTGTTTTTT.

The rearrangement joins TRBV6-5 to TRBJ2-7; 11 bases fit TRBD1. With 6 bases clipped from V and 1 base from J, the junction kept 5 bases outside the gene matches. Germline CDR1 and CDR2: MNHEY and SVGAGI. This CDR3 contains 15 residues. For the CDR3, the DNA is TGTGCCAGCAGGTCCGGGACAGGGGGATCCTACGAGCAGTACTTC. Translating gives CASRSGTGGSYEQYF.

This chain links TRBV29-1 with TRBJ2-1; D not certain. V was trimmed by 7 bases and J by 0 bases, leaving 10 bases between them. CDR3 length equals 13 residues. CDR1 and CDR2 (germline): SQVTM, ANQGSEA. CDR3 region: CSAVRSSYNEQFF. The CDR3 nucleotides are TGCAGCGCCGTAAGAAGCTCCTACAATGAGCAGTTCTTC.

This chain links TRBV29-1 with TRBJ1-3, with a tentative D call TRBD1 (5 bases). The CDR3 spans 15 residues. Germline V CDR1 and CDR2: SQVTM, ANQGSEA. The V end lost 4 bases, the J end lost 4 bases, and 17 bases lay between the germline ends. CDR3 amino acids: CSVGGWALEGNTIYF. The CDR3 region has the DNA TGCAGCGTTGGGGGGTGGGCTCTGGAAGGAAACACCATATATTTT.

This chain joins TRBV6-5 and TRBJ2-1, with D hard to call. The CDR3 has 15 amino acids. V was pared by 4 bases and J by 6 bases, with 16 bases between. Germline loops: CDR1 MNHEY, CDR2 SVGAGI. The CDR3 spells CASSLMSVGINEQFF. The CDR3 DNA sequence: TGTGCCAGCAGTTTAATGAGCGTAGGGATCAATGAGCAGTTCTTC.

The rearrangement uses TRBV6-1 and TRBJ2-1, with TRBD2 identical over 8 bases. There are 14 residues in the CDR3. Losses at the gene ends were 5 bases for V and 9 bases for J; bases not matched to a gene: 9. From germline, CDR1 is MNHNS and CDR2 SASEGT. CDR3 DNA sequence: TGTGCCAGCAGTTATTCTAGCGGGTGGGGTGAGCAGTTCTTC. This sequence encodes CASSYSSGWGEQFF.

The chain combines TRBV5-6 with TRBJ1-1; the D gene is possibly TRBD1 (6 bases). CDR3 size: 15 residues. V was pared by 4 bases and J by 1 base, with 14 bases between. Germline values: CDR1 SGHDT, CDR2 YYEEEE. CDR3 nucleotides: TGTGCCAGCAGCGCCTCGGACAGAGGGAACACTGAAGCTTTCTTT. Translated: CASSASDRGNTEAFF. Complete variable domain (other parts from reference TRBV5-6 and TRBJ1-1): DAGVTQSPTHLIKTRGQQVTLRCSPKSGHDTVSWYQQALGQGPQFIFQYYEEEERQRGNFPDRFSGHQFPNYSSELNVNALLLGDSALYLCASSASDRGNTEAFFGQGTRLTVV.